The source of this TCR beta chain is a study of blood T cell repertoires in COVID-19. CDR3 length: 15 residues. With 0 bases removed from V and 4 bases from J, the gap between germline ends came to 11 bases. Germline V gene lookup returns CDR1 SGHNT and CDR2 YYREEE (reference sequence). Under the authors' procedure: Amplification from reference gene primers served as the basis for estimated nucleated cell counts. Clones were sequenced by immunoSEQ multiplex PCR, and TCRdb holds only the in-frame ones, with some missing. V, J and clone size are taken as reported in that table, and D and trimming were inferred from the DNA itself. Of about 140,000 clones listed, roughly 85% are singletons.

The sample consisted of peripheral blood. The sequence came from a man over 45 with acute or convalescent COVID-19. The chain has TRBV5-4 and TRBJ1-3; D is undetermined. The CDR3 reads CASSLGQSGGNTIYF. As DNA, the CDR3 is TGTGCCAGCAGCTTGGGGCAGTCTGGCGGAAACACCATATATTTT.